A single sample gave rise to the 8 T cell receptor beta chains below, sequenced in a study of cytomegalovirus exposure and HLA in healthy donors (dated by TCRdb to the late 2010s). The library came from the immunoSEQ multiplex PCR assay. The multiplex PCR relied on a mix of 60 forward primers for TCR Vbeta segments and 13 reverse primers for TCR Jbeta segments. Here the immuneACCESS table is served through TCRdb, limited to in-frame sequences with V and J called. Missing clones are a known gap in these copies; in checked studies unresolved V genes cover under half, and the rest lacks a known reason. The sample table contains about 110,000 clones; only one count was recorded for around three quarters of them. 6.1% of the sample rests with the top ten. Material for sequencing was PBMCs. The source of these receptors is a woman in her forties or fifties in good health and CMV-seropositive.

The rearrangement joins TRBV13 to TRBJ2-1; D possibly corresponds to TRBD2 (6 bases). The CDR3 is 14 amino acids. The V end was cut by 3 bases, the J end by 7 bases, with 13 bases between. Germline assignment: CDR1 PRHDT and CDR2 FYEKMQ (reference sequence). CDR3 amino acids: CASSLGGPGNEQFF. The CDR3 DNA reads TGTGCCAGCAGCTTGGGGGGTCCAGGGAATGAGCAGTTCTTC.

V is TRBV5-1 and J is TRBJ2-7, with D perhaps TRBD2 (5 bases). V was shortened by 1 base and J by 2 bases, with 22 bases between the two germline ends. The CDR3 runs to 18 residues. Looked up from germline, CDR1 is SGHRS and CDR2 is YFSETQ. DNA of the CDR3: TGCGCCAGCAGCTTGACTTTAACCCGCGGTAGCGACCCCTACGAGCAGTACTTC. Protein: CASSLTLTRGSDPYEQYF.

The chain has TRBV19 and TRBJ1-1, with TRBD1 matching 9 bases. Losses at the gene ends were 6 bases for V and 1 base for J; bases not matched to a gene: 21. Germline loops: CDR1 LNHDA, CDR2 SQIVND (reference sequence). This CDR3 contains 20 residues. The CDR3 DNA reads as TGTGCCAGTAGGGGCCGTTTTGGGACAGGGAACCCCGGTGGGAACACTGAAGCTTTCTTT. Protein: CASRGRFGTGNPGGNTEAFF.

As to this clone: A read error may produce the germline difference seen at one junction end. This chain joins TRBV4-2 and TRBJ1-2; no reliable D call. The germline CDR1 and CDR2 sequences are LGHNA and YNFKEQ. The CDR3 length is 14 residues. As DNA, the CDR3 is TGTGCCAGCAACCAAGGTGGAGCTAACTATGGCTACACCTTC. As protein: CASNQGGANYGYTF.

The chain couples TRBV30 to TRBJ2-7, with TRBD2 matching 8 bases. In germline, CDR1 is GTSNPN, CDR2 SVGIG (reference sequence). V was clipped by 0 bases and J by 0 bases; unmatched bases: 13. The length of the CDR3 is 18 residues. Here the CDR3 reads CAWSVRVSGVPSSYEQYF. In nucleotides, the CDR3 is TGTGCCTGGAGTGTACGGGTTAGCGGGGTTCCCAGCTCCTACGAGCAGTACTTC.

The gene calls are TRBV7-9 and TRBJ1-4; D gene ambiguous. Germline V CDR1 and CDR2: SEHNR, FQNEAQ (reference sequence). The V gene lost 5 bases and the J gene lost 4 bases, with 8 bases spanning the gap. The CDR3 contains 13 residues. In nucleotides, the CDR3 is TGTGCCAGCAGCACGGGTGTTAATGAAAAACTGTTTTTT. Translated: CASSTGVNEKLFF.

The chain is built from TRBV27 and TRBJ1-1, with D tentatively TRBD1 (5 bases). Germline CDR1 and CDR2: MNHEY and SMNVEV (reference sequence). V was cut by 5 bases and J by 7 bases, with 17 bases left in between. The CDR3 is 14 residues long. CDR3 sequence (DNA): TGTGCCAGCAGTGGCATGGCAGGGAGGGGTGAAGCTTTCTTT. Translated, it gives CASSGMAGRGEAFF.

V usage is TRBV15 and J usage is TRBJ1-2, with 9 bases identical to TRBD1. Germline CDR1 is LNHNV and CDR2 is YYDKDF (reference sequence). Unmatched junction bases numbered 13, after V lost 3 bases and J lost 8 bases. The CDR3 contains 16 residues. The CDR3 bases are TGTGCCACCAGCAGGGCCGGGACAGGGAAAAGCCTCGGCTACACCTTC. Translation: CATSRAGTGKSLGYTF.